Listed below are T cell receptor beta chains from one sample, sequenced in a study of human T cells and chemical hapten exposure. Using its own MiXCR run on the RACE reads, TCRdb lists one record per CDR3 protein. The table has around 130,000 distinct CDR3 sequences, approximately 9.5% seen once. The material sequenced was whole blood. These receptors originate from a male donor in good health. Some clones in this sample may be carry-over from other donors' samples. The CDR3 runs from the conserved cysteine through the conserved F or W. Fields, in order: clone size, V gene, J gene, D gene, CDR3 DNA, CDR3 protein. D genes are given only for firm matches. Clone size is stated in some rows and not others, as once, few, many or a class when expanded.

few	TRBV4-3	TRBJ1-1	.	TGCGCCAGCAGCCATGGACGGGATTCCACTGAAGCTTTCTTT	CASSHGRDSTEAFF
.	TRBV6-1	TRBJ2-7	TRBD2	TGTGCCAGCACTCCGAGCGGCGGGAGCTCCTACGAGCAGTACTTC	CASTPSGGSSYEQYF
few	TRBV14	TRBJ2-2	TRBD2	TGTGCCAGCAGGGGAGCGGGAGAGAACACCGGGGAGCTGTTTTTT	CASRGAGENTGELFF
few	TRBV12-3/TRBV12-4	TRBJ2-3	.	TGTGCCAGCAGTTTAGAGCTAGCCTCCACAGATACGCAGTATTTT	CASSLELASTDTQYF
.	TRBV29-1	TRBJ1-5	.	TGCAGGGAAAAGGGCCCGCCACCATGGATCCATCAGCCCCAGCATTTT	CREKGPPPWIHQPQHF
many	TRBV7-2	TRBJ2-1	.	TGTGCCAGCAGCTCCCTACGGGGAAGCGGTGAGCAGTTCTTC	CASSSLRGSGEQFF
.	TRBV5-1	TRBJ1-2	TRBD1	TGCGCCAGCAGCTTCCTCGGATTACGGGAATCAGGGGGTCTCTATGGCTACACCTTC	CASSFLGLRESGGLYGYTF
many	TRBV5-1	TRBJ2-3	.	TGCGCCAGCCAGACAACGGGGTCAGATACGCAGTATTTT	CASQTTGSDTQYF
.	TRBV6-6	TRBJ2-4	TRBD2	TGTGCCAGCAGTTACTCGAAGGCGGGACTAGCGGGACCCAAAAACATTCAGTACTTC	CASSYSKAGLAGPKNIQYF
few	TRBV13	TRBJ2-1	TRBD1	TGTGCCAGCAGCTCCGGACAGGGGGCTTCTAATGAGCAGTTCTTC	CASSSGQGASNEQFF
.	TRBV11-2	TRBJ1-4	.	TGTGCCAACAGCTCCTTCGAGGGGGGAGCAACTAATGAAAAACTGTTTTTT	CANSSFEGGATNEKLFF
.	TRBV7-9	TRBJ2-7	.	TGTGCCAGCAGCTTGGGTCAGCCGGGACCAGAAACCTACGAGCAGTACTTC	CASSLGQPGPETYEQYF
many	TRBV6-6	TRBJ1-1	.	TGTGCCAGCAGTTACGCCACAGCTCTAGCTGAAGCTTTCTTT	CASSYATALAEAFF
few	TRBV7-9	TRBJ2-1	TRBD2	TGTGCCAGCAGCCACGGACTAGCGTCCTACAATGAGCAGTTCTTC	CASSHGLASYNEQFF
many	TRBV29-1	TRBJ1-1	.	TGCAGCGTTGGGAAGGTGGGGGACGGGACTGAAGCTTTCTTT	CSVGKVGDGTEAFF
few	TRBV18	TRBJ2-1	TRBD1	TGTGCCAGCTCACCACGGCTAGGGGGCGCTTTGAATGAGCAGTTCTTC	CASSPRLGGALNEQFF
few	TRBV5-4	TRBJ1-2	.	TGTGCCAGCAGCCAGGACAGCTATGGCTACACCTTC	CASSQDSYGYTF
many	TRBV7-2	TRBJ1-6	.	TGTGCCAGCAGCCCCATTTCTGGGCGAGGGGAGCACCACTTT	CASSPISGRGEHHF
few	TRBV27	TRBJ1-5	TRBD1	TGTGCCAGCAGTTTTCTACCGACAGGGGAAGGGAATCAGCCCCAGCATTTT	CASSFLPTGEGNQPQHF
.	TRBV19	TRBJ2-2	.	TGTGCCAGTAATCCATGGGCAGGGTCCGAAACCGGGGAGCTGTTTTTT	CASNPWAGSETGELFF
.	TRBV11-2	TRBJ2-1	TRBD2	TGTGCCAGCAGCTTTGATGGCGGGGGGGAACCCCACAATGAGCAGTTCTTC	CASSFDGGGEPHNEQFF
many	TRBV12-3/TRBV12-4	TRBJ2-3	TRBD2	TGTGCCAGCAGTTTTCCCGGGGGGGCTAGCACAGATACGCAGTATTTT	CASSFPGGASTDTQYF
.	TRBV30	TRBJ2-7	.	TGTGCCTGGAGCCCGCCTGGAAGGGTTTACGAGCAGTACTTC	CAWSPPGRVYEQYF
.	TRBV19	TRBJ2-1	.	TGTGCCAGTAGTTTTGGAGGCCTTTGGAACAATGAGCAGTTCTTC	CASSFGGLWNNEQFF
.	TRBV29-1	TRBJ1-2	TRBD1	TGCAGCGTTTGGACAGGGGCGTATGGCTACACCTTC	CSVWTGAYGYTF
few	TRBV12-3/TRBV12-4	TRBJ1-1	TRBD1	TGTGCCAGCAGTCCCTCGGGCAGGGGGTGGACTGAAGCTTTCTTT	CASSPSGRGWTEAFF
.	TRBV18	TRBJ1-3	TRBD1	TGTGCCAGCTCACCGGGACAGGGAGCCGGAAACACCATATATTTT	CASSPGQGAGNTIYF
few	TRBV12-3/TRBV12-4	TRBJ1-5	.	TGTGCCAGCAGTCTAAGTGGAGGGCAGCCCCAGCATTTT	CASSLSGGQPQHF
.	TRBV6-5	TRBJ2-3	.	TGTGCCAGCAGTTACTCGGGGGTTGACGCAGATACGCAGTATTTT	CASSYSGVDADTQYF
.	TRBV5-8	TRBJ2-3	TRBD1	TGTGCCAGCAGCTATTCCGGGACAGGCTACACAGATACGCAGTATTTT	CASSYSGTGYTDTQYF
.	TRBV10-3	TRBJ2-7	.	TGTGACAGCCGGGACATTTCCTACGAGCAGTACTTC	CDSRDISYEQYF
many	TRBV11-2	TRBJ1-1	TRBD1	TGTGCCAGCAGCCTCACAGGGGCCACTGAAGCTTTCTTT	CASSLTGATEAFF
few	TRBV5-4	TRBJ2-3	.	TGTGCCAGCAGCTTGTCTTACACATATACGCAGTATTTT	CASSLSYTYTQYF
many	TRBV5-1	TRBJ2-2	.	TGCGCCAGCGGAACCAGGGACTCCTTAGGGGCCGGGGAGCTGTTTTTT	CASGTRDSLGAGELFF
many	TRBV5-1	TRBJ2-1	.	TGCGCCAGCAGCTTGGTATCTTACAATGAGCAGTTCTTC	CASSLVSYNEQFF
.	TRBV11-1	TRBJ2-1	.	TGTGCCAGCAGCTTAGCGTTCGGAGACCTCAATGAGCAGTTCTTC	CASSLAFGDLNEQFF
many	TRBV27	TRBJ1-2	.	TGTGCCAGCAGTTTAGGGGGGGGCTACTATGGCTACACCTTC	CASSLGGGYYGYTF
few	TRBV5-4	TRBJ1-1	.	TGTGCCAGCAGCATGATAGGAGTTTTGAACACTGAAGCTTTCTTT	CASSMIGVLNTEAFF
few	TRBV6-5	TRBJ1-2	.	TGTGCCAGCAGTTACGGCACTACTAACTATGGCTACACCTTC	CASSYGTTNYGYTF
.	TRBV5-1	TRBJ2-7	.	TGCGCCAGCAGCTTGGGACAGGTATCCTACGAGCAGTACTTC	CASSLGQVSYEQYF
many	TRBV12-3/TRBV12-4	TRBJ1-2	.	TGTGCCAGCAGATCCCCCTCAGGGCCTAACTATGGCTACACCTTC	CASRSPSGPNYGYTF
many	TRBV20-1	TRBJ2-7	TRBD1	TGCAGTGCCACGGATCGGGACAGCCACTACGAGCAGTACTTC	CSATDRDSHYEQYF
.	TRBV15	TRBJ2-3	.	TGTGCCACCAGCAGAGCGTACGCCCGGGACTCAAGCACAGATACGCAGTATTTT	CATSRAYARDSSTDTQYF
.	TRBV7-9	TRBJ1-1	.	TGTGCCAGCAGCTTAGCCCCAGGGGCGGACACTGAAGCTTTCTTT	CASSLAPGADTEAFF
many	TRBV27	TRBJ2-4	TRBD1	TGTGCCAGCAGTTTATCGGGGGACAGGGTCTTGGCCATAGCCAAAAACATTCAGTACTTC	CASSLSGDRVLAIAKNIQYF
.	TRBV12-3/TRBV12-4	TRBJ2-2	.	TGTGCCAGCAGTTTAAACGGCGGGACGAACACCGGGGAGCTGTTTTTT	CASSLNGGTNTGELFF
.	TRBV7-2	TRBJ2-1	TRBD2	TGTGCCAGCAGCTTACGAACTAGCGGGGTGGAGCAGTTCTTC	CASSLRTSGVEQFF
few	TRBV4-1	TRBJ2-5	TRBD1	TGCGCCAGCAGCCAAGGCAACAGGGGCCAAGAGACCCAGTACTTC	CASSQGNRGQETQYF
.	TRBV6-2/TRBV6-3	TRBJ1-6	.	TGTGCCAGCAGTTACCTCGTCTCGAGCTCCTATAATTCACCCCTCCACTTT	CASSYLVSSSYNSPLHF
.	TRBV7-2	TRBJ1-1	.	TGTGCCAGCAGCTTTTCAGGGAACACTGAAGCTTTCTTT	CASSFSGNTEAFF
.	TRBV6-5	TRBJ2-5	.	TGTGCCAGCAGTTACGGGGGCGAGTTAGAGACCCAGTACTTC	CASSYGGELETQYF
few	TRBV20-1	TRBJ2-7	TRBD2	TGCAGTGCTAGAGATCTGATAGCGGGAGATAGGGGCGAGCAGTACTTC	CSARDLIAGDRGEQYF
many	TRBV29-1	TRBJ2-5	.	TGCAGCGTTGTTCAGTCTAATGAAGAGACCCAGTACTTC	CSVVQSNEETQYF
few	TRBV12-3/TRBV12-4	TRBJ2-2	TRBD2	TGTGCCAGCAGTTTGGAACTAGCGGGGTACACCGGGGAGCTGTTTTTT	CASSLELAGYTGELFF
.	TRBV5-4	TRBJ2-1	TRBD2	TGTGCCAGCAGTTGGACTAGCGGGGGTCCTCACAATGAGCAGTTCTTC	CASSWTSGGPHNEQFF
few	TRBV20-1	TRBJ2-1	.	TGCAGTGCTAGAGATCGGGGCGCCCTCTCCTACAATGAGCAGTTCTTC	CSARDRGALSYNEQFF
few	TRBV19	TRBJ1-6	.	TGTGCCAGTAGCACCGGGACGGGATCTTCACCCCTCCACTTT	CASSTGTGSSPLHF